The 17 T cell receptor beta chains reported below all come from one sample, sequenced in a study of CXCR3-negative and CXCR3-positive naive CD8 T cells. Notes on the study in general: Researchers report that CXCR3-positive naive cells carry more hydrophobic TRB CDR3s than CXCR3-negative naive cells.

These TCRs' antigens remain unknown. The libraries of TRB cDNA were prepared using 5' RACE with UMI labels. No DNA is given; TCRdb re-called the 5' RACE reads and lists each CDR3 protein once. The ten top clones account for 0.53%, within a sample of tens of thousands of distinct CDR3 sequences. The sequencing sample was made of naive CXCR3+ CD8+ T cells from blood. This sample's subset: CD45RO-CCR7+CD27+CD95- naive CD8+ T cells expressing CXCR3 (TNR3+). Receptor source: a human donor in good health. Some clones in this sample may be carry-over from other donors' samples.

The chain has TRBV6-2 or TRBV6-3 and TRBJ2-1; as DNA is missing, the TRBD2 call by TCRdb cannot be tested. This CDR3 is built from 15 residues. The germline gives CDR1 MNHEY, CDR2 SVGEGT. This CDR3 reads CASSYLAGPYNEQFF.

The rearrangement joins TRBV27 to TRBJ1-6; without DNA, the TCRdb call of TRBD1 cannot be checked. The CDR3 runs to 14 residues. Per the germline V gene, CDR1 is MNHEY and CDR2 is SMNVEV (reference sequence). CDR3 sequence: CASSPGQGVSPLHF.

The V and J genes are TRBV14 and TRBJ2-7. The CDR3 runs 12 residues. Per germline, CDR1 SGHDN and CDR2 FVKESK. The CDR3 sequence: CASSSIRYEQYF.

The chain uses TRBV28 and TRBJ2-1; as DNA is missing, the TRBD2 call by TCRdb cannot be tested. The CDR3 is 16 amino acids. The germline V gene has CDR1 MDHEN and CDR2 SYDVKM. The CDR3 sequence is CASSLLLLAGDNEQFF.

CDR3 protein: CASSYDSQETQYF. This rearrangement joins TRBV6-1 to TRBJ2-5; TCRdb picks TRBD1, but there is no DNA to check that call. This CDR3 comprises 13 residues. Per the germline V gene, CDR1 is MNHNS and CDR2 is SASEGT.

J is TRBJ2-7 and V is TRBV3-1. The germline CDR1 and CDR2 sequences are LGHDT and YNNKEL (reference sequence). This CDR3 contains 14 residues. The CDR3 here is CASSQEYRPYEQYF.

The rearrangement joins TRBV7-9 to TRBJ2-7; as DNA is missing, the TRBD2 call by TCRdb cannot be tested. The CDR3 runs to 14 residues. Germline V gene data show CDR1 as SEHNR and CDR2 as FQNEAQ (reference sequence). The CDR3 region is CASSPERVAYEQYF. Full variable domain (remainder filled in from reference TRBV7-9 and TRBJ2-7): DTGVSQNPRHKITKRGQNVTFRCDPISEHNRLYWYRQTLGQGPEFLTYFQNEAQLEKSRLLSDRFSAERPKGSFSTLEIQRTEQGDSAMYLCASSPERVAYEQYFGPGTRLTVT.

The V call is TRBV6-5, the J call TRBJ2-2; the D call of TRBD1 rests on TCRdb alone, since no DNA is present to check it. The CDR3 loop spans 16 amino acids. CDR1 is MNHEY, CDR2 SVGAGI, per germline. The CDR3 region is CASSYSDRASTGQLFF.

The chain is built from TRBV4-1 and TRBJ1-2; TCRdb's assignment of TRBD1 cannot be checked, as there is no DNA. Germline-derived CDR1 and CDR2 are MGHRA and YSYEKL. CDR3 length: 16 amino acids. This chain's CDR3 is CASSQVGIDEDSGYTF.

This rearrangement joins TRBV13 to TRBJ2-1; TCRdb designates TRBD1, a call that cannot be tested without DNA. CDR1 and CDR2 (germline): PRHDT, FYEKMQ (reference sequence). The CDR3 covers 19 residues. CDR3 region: CASSLGVFGTDSSYNEQFF. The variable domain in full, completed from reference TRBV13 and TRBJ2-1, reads AAGVIQSPRHLIKEKRETATLKCYPIPRHDTVYWYQQGPGQDPQFLISFYEKMQSDKGSIPDRFSAQQFSDYHSELNMSSLELGDSALYFCASSLGVFGTDSSYNEQFFGPGTRLTVL.

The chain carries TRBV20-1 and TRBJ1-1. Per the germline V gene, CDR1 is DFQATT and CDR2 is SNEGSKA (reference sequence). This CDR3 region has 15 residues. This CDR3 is CSASVPGGGYTEAFF.

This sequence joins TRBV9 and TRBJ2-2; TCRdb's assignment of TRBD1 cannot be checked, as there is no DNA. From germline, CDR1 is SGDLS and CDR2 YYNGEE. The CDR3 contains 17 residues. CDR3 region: CASSVFGGRANTGELFF.

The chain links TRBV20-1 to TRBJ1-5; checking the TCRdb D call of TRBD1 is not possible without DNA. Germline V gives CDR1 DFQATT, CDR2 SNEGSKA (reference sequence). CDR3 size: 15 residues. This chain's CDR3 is CSARDYDRSNQPQHF.

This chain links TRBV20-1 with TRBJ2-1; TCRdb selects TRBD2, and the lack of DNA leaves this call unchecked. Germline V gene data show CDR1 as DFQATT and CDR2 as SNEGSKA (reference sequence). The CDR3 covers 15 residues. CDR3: CSARDPGGAYNEQFF.

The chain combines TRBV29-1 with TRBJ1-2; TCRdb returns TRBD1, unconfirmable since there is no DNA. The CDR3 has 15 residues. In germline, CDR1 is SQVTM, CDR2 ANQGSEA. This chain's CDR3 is CSVETGTGVNYGYTF.

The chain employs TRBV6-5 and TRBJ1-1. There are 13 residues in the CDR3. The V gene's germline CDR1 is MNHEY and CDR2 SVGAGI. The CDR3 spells CASSYSGQTEAFF.

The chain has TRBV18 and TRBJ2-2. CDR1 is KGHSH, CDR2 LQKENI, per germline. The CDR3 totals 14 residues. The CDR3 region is CASSPPKGTGELFF.